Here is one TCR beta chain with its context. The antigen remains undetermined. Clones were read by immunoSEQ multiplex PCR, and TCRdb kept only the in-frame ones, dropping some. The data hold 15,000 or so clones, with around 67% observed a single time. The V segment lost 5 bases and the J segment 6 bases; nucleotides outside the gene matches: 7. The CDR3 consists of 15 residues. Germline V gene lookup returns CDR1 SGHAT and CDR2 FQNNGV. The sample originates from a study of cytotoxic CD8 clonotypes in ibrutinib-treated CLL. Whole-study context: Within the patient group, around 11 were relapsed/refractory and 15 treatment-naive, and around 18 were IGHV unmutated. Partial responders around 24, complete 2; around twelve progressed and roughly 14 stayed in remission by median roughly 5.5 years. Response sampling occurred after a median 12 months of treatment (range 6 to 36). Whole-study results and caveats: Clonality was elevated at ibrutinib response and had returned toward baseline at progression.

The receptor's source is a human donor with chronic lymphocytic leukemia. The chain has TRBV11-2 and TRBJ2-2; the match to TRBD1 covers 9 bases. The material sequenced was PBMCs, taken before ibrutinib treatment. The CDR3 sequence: CASSLRDRDSGELFF. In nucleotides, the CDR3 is TGTGCCAGCAGCCTCCGGGACAGGGATTCCGGGGAGCTGTTTTTT.